One and the same sample provided the 15 T cell receptor beta chains below, sequenced in a study of blood T cell repertoires in COVID-19 (dated by TCRdb to 2019 to 2021). Library construction relied on the immunoSEQ multiplex PCR assay. TCRdb re-hosts the immuneACCESS table, in-frame sequences only. Its copies lack some clones; in the studies checked, an unresolved V gene accounts for under half of them, and the cause for the rest is not known. This sample is represented by 150,000 to 200,000 clones; roughly 90% of them were singletons. The top ten hold 5% to 8.5% of the sample. Sample: PBMCs or T cells enriched from blood (not recorded which). These receptors came from a woman aged 45-60 years who had recovered from COVID-19.

The rearrangement links TRBV19 to TRBJ1-1; 7 bases are a match to TRBD1. Germline CDR1 is LNHDA and CDR2 is SQIVND (reference sequence). There are 14 residues in the CDR3. J gave up 5 bases and V 5 bases, and 8 bases lay outside the gene matches. CDR3 sequence (DNA): TGTGCCAGTAGTCCTAGACAGGGCAGAACTGAAGCTTTCTTT. Protein: CASSPRQGRTEAFF.

The chain links TRBV12-3 or TRBV12-4 to TRBJ1-1; D unclear. Trimming took off 3 bases at V and 4 bases at J, with 9 bases between the two ends. This CDR3 is 13 amino acids long. CDR3 DNA: TGTGCCAGCAGTTTGGAGGGAGGCACTGAAGCTTTCTTT. It encodes CASSLEGGTEAFF.

This rearrangement joins TRBV4-2 to TRBJ2-3; the match to TRBD2 covers 8 bases. Germline values: CDR1 LGHNA, CDR2 YNFKEQ. The CDR3 extends over 15 amino acids. The J segment lost 4 bases and the V segment lost 3 bases, leaving 6 bases of the junction unmatched. The CDR3 DNA follows: TGTGCCAGCAGCCACTTAGCGGGGAACCCAGATACGCAGTATTTT. As protein: CASSHLAGNPDTQYF.

V gene TRBV29-1 combines with J gene TRBJ2-3; 13 bases align to TRBD2. Germline V gene sequence: CDR1 SQVTM, CDR2 ANQGSEA. V gave up 4 bases and J gave up 4 bases; unmatched junction bases: 2. This CDR3 is built from 14 residues. For the CDR3, the DNA is TGCAGCGTTGGACTAGCGGGAGGCTCAGATACGCAGTATTTT. Its translation: CSVGLAGGSDTQYF.

This clone has only one observation. The rearrangement uses TRBV19 and TRBJ2-1, with TRBD2 identical over 10 bases. Per the germline V gene, CDR1 is LNHDA and CDR2 is SQIVND (reference sequence). The CDR3 is 13 amino acids. V shed 6 bases and J 6 bases; nucleotides not matched to a gene: 2. This chain's CDR3 is CASRRTSGNEQFF. CDR3 DNA sequence: TGTGCCAGTAGGCGGACTAGCGGCAATGAGCAGTTCTTC.

This chain connects TRBV6-5 to TRBJ2-2, with TRBD2 matching 7 bases. Germline V gene sequence: CDR1 MNHEY, CDR2 SVGAGI. The CDR3 is 14 residues long. J was trimmed by 7 bases and V by 2 bases; bases with no gene match: 4. The CDR3 is CASSYEGRVGELFF. CDR3 coding DNA: TGTGCCAGCAGTTACGAGGGGAGGGTCGGGGAGCTGTTTTTT.

The chain carries TRBV4-1 and TRBJ2-2; D is perhaps TRBD1 (6 bases). CDR3 size: 16 residues. V lost 5 bases and J lost 3, with 16 bases in between. Germline CDR1 MGHRA, CDR2 YSYEKL. DNA of the CDR3: TGCGCCAGCAGCTCAACCGGGACACGATACACCGGGGAGCTGTTTTTT. Its protein product is CASSSTGTRYTGELFF.

The gene calls are TRBV6-5 and TRBJ1-1, with TRBD1 matching 8 bases. The trim removed 6 bases at V and 5 bases at J, leaving 8 bases unmatched. Germline V gives CDR1 MNHEY, CDR2 SVGAGI. The CDR3 contains 14 residues. The CDR3 loop is CASSVSGGRTEAFF. CDR3 in DNA: TGTGCCAGCAGCGTATCAGGGGGCAGGACTGAAGCTTTCTTT.

This clone occurred a few times. The chain recombines TRBV7-9 with TRBJ1-6; TRBD1 matches 7 bases. The germline V gene encodes CDR1 SEHNR and CDR2 FQNEAQ (reference sequence). The CDR3 consists of 14 residues. Trimming took 5 bases from V and 6 from J; bases not matched to a gene: 4. The CDR3 DNA reads as TGTGCCAGCAGCAAGGGGACAGTTAATTCACCCCTCCACTTT. It codes for CASSKGTVNSPLHF.

The chain couples TRBV6-1 to TRBJ1-6; a possible D gene is TRBD1 (5 bases). Germline CDR1 is MNHNS and CDR2 is SASEGT. The CDR3 totals 13 residues. V gave up 3 bases and J gave up 10 bases, with 10 bases separating them. In DNA form, the CDR3 reads TGTGCCAGCAGTGATACAGGTAGATCACCCCTCCACTTT. Translation: CASSDTGRSPLHF.

The chain is built from TRBV14 and TRBJ2-7; 9 bases match TRBD1. The CDR3 totals 14 residues. V lost 1 base and J lost 3; bases outside the gene matches: 1. CDR1 is SGHDN, CDR2 FVKESK, per germline. This CDR3 reads CASSQGTGVYEQYF. CDR3 DNA: TGTGCCAGCAGCCAAGGGACAGGGGTCTACGAGCAGTACTTC.

The chain carries TRBV5-1 and TRBJ2-3; 12 nucleotides match TRBD1. Per the germline V gene, CDR1 is SGHRS and CDR2 is YFSETQ. There are 15 residues in the CDR3. The ends lost 3 bases at V and 7 bases at J; junction bases unmatched: 6. The CDR3 region is CASSSGTGGEYTQYF. The CDR3 region has the DNA TGCGCCAGCAGCTCCGGGACAGGGGGCGAATATACGCAGTATTTT.

This clone was observed a handful of times. V usage is TRBV5-6 and J usage is TRBJ2-4, with D possibly being TRBD2 (6 bases). Trimming left V 4 bases short and J 3 bases short, with 14 bases between. Germline CDR1 and CDR2: SGHDT and YYEEEE. The CDR3 is made up of 15 amino acids. The CDR3 loop reads CASSQISGDKNIQYF. CDR3 nucleotides: TGTGCCAGCAGCCAAATCTCGGGGGACAAAAACATTCAGTACTTC. Variable domain in full (rest from reference TRBV5-6 and TRBJ2-4): DAGVTQSPTHLIKTRGQQVTLRCSPKSGHDTVSWYQQALGQGPQFIFQYYEEEERQRGNFPDRFSGHQFPNYSSELNVNALLLGDSALYLCASSQISGDKNIQYFGAGTRLSVL.

The chain carries TRBV19 and TRBJ1-2, with TRBD1 identical over 7 bases. This CDR3 comprises 15 residues. CDR1 is LNHDA, CDR2 SQIVND, per germline (reference sequence). After removal of 2 bases from V and 6 bases from J, the junction contained 9 bases not matched to a gene. The CDR3 DNA sequence: TGTGCCAGTAGTATATCGGGACAGCCGTCAGATGGCTACACCTTC. Translation gives CASSISGQPSDGYTF.

V and J are TRBV23-1 and TRBJ1-6, with D unclear. TRBV23-1 is filed as an ORF, its function uncertain. V lost 10 bases and J 0 bases, leaving 19 bases between the germline ends. The CDR3 contains 17 residues. CDR3: CATRENLRSSYNSPLHF. CDR3 coding DNA: TGCGCCACACGGGAGAACTTAAGAAGCTCCTATAATTCACCCCTCCACTTT.